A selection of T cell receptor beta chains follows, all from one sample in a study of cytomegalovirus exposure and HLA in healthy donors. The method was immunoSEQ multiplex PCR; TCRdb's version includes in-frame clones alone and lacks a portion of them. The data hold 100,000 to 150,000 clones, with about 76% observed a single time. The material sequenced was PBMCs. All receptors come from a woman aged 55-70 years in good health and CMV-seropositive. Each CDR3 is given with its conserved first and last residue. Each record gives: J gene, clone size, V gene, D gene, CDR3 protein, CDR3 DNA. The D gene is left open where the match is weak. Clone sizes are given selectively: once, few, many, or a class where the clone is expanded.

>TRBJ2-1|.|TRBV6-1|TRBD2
CASVGWGGNEQFF
TGTGCCAGCGTCGGGTGGGGGGGCAATGAGCAGTTCTTC
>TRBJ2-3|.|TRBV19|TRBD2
CASSMPSGRRADTQYF
TGTGCCAGTAGTATGCCTAGCGGGAGACGAGCAGATACGCAGTATTTT
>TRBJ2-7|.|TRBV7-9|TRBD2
CASSLAAGGLFEQYF
TGTGCCAGCAGCTTAGCAGCGGGAGGGCTTTTTGAGCAGTACTTC
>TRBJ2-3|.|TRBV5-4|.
CASSLGGGTDTQYF
TGTGCCAGCAGCTTGGGGGGAGGCACAGATACGCAGTATTTT
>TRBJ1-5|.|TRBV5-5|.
CASSFTESGNQPQHF
TGTGCCAGCAGCTTTACAGAGTCCGGCAATCAGCCCCAGCATTTT
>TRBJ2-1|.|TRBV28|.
CASSLSGVSYNEQFF
TGTGCCAGCAGTTTATCGGGGGTAAGCTACAATGAGCAGTTCTTC
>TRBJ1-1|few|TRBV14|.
CASSQEPPGLGLNTEAFF
TGTGCCAGCAGCCAAGAGCCCCCGGGGTTGGGTCTGAACACTGAAGCTTTCTTT
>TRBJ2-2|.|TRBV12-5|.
CASGSQGLGTGELFF
TGTGCTAGTGGTTCCCAGGGACTCGGCACCGGGGAGCTGTTTTTT
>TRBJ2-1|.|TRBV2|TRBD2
CASSVLSGSSYNEQFF
TGTGCCAGCAGTGTTCTTAGCGGGAGCTCCTACAATGAGCAGTTCTTC
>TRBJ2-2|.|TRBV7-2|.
CAGTGFGELFF
TGTGCCGGAACAGGGTTCGGGGAGCTGTTTTTT
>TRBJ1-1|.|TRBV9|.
CASSTRQENTEAFF
TGTGCCAGCAGCACGCGACAGGAGAACACTGAAGCTTTCTTT
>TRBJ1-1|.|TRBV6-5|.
CASSYSKDHLAAFF
TGTGCCAGCAGTTACTCGAAAGATCATCTAGCAGCTTTCTTT
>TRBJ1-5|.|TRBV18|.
CASSPVRGNSNQPQHF
TGTGCCAGCTCACCAGTCCGGGGAAATAGCAATCAGCCCCAGCATTTT
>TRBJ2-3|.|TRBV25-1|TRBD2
CASSELGLAGSYTDTQYF
TGTGCCAGCAGTGAATTGGGACTAGCGGGGAGTTACACAGATACGCAGTATTTT
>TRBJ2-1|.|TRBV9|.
CASSVSPGSSYNEQFF
TGTGCCAGCAGCGTTTCCCCCGGGAGCTCCTACAATGAGCAGTTCTTC
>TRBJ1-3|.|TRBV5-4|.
CASNGPSGNTIYF
TGTGCCAGCAATGGCCCCTCTGGAAACACCATATATTTT
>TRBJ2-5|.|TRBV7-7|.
CASSADWGQTQYF
TGTGCCAGCAGCGCCGACTGGGGGCAGACCCAGTACTTC
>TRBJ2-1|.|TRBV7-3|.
CASSLFPPGSGSYNEQFF
TGTGCCAGCAGCTTATTCCCCCCCGGTAGCGGCTCCTACAATGAGCAGTTCTTC
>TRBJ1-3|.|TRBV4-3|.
CASSHASRGYGNTIYF
TGCGCCAGCAGCCATGCTTCCCGAGGTTATGGAAACACCATATATTTT
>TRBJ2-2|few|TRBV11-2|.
CASSFSGENTGELFF
TGTGCCAGCAGCTTTTCAGGCGAGAACACCGGGGAGCTGTTTTTT
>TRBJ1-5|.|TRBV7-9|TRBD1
CASSSESDRGYNQPQHF
TGTGCCAGCAGCTCAGAATCGGACAGGGGCTACAATCAGCCCCAGCATTTT
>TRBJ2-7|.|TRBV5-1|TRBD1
CASSKGDGTGAGSYEQYF
TGCGCCAGCAGTAAAGGCGATGGGACAGGGGCCGGGTCCTACGAGCAGTACTTC
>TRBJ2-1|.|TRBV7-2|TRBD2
CASSSLGLAGGGIYNEQFF
TGTGCCAGCAGCTCCTTAGGACTAGCGGGGGGAGGGATCTACAATGAGCAGTTCTTC
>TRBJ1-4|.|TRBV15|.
CATSRAQGRWFNEKLFF
TGTGCCACCAGCAGAGCTCAGGGGCGGTGGTTTAATGAAAAACTGTTTTTT
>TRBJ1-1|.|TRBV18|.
CASSPGEGNTEAFF
TGTGCCAGCTCACCCGGGGAGGGGAACACTGAAGCTTTCTTT
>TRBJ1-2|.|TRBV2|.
CASSPQGVGYTF
TGTGCCAGCAGTCCCCAGGGTGTTGGCTACACCTTC
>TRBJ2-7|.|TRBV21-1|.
CASSTNTPGHWSDEQYF
TGTGCCAGCAGCACCAACACACCGGGACACTGGTCGGACGAGCAGTACTTC